One and the same sample provided the 2 T cell receptor beta chains below, sequenced in a study of blood T cell repertoires in COVID-19 (dated by TCRdb to the early 2020s). To prepare the library, the immunoSEQ multiplex PCR assay was applied. Sourced from immuneACCESS, this table was stored by TCRdb with only in-frame sequences that have V and J called. A share of the clones is absent; for the studies checked, an unresolved V gene accounts for under half, and the remainder has no known explanation. The sample table contains 300,000 or so clones; only one count was recorded for around four fifths of them. The ten largest clones represent roughly 1.2% of the sample. Specimen: peripheral blood. The receptors were sampled from a woman between 45 and 65 years old with acute or convalescent COVID-19.

This clone showed up just once. The V call is TRBV12-5, the J call TRBJ2-7; 8 positions match TRBD1. CDR3 length equals 17 residues. Germline V lookup: CDR1 LGHNT, CDR2 FRNRAP. The V gene end was trimmed by 0 bases and the J gene end by 5 bases; junction bases not matched to a gene: 12. CDR3 sequence: CASGLVISPRQGHEQYF. The CDR3 DNA follows: TGTGCTAGTGGTTTGGTAATCAGTCCGAGACAGGGGCACGAGCAGTACTTC.

The rearrangement links TRBV12-3 or TRBV12-4 to TRBJ2-7; tentative D call: TRBD2 (5 bases). The CDR3 length is 13 residues. V was clipped by 0 bases and J by 5 bases, with 8 bases between them. CDR3 DNA sequence: TGTGCCAGCAGTTTAGCGGAGGCGGACGAGCAGTACTTC. Translated, it gives CASSLAEADEQYF.